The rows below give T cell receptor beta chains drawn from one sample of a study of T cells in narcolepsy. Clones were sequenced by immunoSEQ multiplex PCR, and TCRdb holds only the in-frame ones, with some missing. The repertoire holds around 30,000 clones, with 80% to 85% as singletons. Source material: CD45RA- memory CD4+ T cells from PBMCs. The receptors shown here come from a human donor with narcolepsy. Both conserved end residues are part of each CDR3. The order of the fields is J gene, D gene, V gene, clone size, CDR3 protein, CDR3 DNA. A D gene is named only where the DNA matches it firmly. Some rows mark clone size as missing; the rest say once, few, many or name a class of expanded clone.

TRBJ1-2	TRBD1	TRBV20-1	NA	CSAWDRGYTF	TGCAGTGCTTGGGACAGGGGGTACACCTTC
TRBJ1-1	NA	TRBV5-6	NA	CASSRQVIEAFF	TGTGCCAGCAGCCGACAGGTAATCGAAGCTTTCTTT
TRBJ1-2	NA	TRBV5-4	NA	CASRTGGYGYTF	TGTGCCAGCCGAACAGGCGGCTATGGCTACACCTTC
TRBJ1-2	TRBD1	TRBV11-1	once	CASSEYRGGYTF	TGTGCCAGCAGCGAGTACAGGGGCGGCTACACCTTC
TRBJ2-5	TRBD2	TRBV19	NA	CASSRTSGETQYF	TGTGCCAGTAGCCGGACTAGCGGAGAGACCCAGTACTTC
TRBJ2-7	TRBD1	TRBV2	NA	CASRDRWSYEQYF	TGTGCCAGCCGGGACAGGTGGTCCTACGAGCAGTACTTC
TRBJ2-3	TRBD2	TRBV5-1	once	CASSLRLAGDLTDTQYF	TGCGCCAGCAGCTTGAGACTAGCGGGGGACCTCACAGATACGCAGTATTTT
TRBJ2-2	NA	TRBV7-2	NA	CASSLSAGGGGNTGELFF	TGTGCCAGCAGCCTTTCCGCCGGGGGAGGGGGAAACACCGGGGAGCTGTTTTTT
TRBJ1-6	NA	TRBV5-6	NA	CASSSVSGSSYNSPLHF	TGTGCCAGCAGCTCGGTGTCGGGGAGCTCCTATAATTCACCCCTCCACTTT
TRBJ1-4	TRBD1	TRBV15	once	CATSSQLGTATNEKLFF	TGTGCCACCAGCAGTCAACTCGGGACAGCAACTAATGAAAAACTGTTTTTT
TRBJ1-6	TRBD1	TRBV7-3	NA	CASSPYGTGRENSPLHF	TGTGCCAGCAGCCCATACGGGACAGGGCGGGAAAATTCACCCCTCCACTTT